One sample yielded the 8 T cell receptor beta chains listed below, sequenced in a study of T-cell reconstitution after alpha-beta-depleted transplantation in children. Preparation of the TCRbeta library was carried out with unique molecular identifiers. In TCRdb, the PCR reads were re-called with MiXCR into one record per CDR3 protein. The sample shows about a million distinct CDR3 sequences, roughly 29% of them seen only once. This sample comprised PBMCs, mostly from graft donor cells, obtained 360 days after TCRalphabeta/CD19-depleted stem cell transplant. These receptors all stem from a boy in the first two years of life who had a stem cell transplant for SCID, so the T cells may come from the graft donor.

The CDR3 DNA reads TGTGCCAGCAGCTTCTTGGGGGGTCCACCCTCGGGGAACGAGCAGTACTTC. It yields the protein CASSFLGGPPSGNEQYF. The chain carries TRBV5-6 and TRBJ2-7; D is perhaps TRBD2 (6 bases). This CDR3 has 17 residues. The germline V and J ends were trimmed by 2 bases and 5 bases, with 23 bases remaining between them. Per germline, CDR1 SGHDT and CDR2 YYEEEE.

The CDR3 DNA is TGCGCCAGCAGCTTGCCGCCGCTGAGGGACCCCGGGGAGCTGTTTTTT. This translates into CASSLPPLRDPGELFF. The V and J genes are TRBV5-1 and TRBJ2-2; D is perhaps TRBD1 or TRBD2 (5 bases each). V gave up 1 base and J gave up 6 bases, with 16 bases separating them. The CDR3 loop spans 16 amino acids. CDR1 SGHRS and CDR2 YFSETQ come from the germline V gene.

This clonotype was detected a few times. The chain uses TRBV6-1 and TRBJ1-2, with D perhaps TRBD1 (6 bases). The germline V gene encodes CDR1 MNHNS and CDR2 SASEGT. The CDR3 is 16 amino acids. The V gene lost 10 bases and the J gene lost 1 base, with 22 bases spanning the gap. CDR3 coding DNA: TGTGCCACCCGGCCCGGGACACCGATAAGTAACTATGGCTACACCTTC. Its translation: CATRPGTPISNYGYTF.

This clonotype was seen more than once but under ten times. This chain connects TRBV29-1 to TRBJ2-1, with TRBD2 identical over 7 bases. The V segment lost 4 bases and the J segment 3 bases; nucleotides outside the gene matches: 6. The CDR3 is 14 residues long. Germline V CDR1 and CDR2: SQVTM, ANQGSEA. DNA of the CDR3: TGCAGCGTTGTTTCGACTAGCCGCTACAATGAGCAGTTCTTC. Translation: CSVVSTSRYNEQFF.

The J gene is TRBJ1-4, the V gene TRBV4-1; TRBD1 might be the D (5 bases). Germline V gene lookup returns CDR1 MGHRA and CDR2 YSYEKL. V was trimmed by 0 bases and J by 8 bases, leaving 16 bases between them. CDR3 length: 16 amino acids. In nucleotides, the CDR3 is TGCGCCAGCAGCCAAGAGGGGGTCGCCGGACGGGAAAAACTGTTTTTT. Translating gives CASSQEGVAGREKLFF.

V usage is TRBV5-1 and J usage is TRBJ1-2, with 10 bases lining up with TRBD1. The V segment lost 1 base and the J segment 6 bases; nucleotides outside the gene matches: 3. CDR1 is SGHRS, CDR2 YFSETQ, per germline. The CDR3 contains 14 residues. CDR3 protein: CASSLRGTGDGYTF. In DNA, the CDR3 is TGCGCCAGCAGCTTGCGCGGGACAGGGGATGGCTACACCTTC.

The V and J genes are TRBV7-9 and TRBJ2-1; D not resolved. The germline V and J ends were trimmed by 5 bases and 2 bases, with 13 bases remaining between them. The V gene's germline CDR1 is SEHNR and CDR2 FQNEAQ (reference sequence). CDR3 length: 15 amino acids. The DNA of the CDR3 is TGTGCCAGCAGCCGACTCGTCCGGGCCTACAATGAGCAGTTCTTC. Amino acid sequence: CASSRLVRAYNEQFF.

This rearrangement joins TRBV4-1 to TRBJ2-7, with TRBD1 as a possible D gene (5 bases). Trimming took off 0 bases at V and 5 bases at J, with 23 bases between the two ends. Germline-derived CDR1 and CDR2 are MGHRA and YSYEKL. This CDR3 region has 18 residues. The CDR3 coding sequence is TGCGCCAGCAGCCAAGATCGATTTAGAAGGGGCTCCTACCACGAGCAGTACTTC. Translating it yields CASSQDRFRRGSYHEQYF.